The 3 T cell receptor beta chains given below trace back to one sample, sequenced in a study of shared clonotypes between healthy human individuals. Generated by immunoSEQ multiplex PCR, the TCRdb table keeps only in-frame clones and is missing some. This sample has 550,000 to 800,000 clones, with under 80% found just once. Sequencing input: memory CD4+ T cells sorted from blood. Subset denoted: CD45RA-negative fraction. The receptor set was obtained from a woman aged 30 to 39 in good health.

CDR3: CASRLTSGANVLTF. The CDR3 region has the DNA TGTGCCAGCAGGCTTACCTCTGGGGCCAACGTCCTGACTTTC. The chain combines TRBV25-1 with TRBJ2-6, with D unclear. This CDR3 comprises 14 residues. The V end was cut by 6 bases, the J end by 0 bases, with 6 bases between. Germline CDR1 is MGHDK and CDR2 is SYGVNS.

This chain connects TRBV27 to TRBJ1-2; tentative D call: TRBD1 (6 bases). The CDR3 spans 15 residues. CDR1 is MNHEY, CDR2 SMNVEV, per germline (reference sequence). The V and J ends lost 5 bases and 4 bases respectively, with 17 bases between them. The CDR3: CASSADSRGSYGYTF. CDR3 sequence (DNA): TGTGCCAGCAGTGCAGACTCCAGGGGTTCCTATGGCTACACCTTC.

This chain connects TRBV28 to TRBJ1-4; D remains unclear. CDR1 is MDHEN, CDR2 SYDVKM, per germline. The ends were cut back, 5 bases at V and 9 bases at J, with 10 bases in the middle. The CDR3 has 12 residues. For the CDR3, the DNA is TGTGCCAGCAGTGGCGGACTTAAAAAACTGTTTTTT. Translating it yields CASSGGLKKLFF.